A selection of T cell receptor beta chains follows, all from one sample in a study of vaccination and CD4 T cells after COVID-19. Their antigens are not known. TCRdb reanalysed the PCR reads using MiXCR and keeps one entry per CDR3 protein. The sample carries approximately 4,900 distinct CDR3 sequences, about 40% recorded once. Sequenced sample: CD4+ T cells from blood, cultured in vitro. These TCRs come from a human donor in good health. Each CDR3 is given with its conserved first and last residue. A D gene is named only where the DNA matches it firmly. Size is stated for part of the rows, as once, few or many counts, or as a class when the clone is expanded.

TRBV27,TRBJ1-6,medium-sized,-,TGTGCCAGCAGTCACAGAAGTTATTCACCCCTCCACTTT,CASSHRSYSPLHF
TRBV5-4,TRBJ2-5,-,-,TGTGCCAGCAGCTTAGGAAAAGGCCAAGAGACCCAGTACTTC,CASSLGKGQETQYF
TRBV20-1,TRBJ2-5,few,-,TGCAGTGCTAGGCTTGGGCTGGTGCGCCAAGAGACCCAGTACTTC,CSARLGLVRQETQYF
TRBV5-4,TRBJ1-2,-,-,TGTGCCAGCAGCTTGCAGGGCAGACACTATGGCTACACCTTC,CASSLQGRHYGYTF
TRBV12-3/TRBV12-4,TRBJ1-5,-,-,TGTGCCAGCAGTTTATCAGCAGGGGCCACTCAGCCCCAGCATTTT,CASSLSAGATQPQHF
TRBV5-1,TRBJ2-7,-,TRBD1,TGCGCCAGCAGCTTGGGGGGGGGACAGGGAATTTACGAGCAGTACTTC,CASSLGGGQGIYEQYF
TRBV19,TRBJ1-6,large,TRBD1,TGTGCCAGTAGTTGGATGACCAGGGGGCAAAATTCACCCCTCCACTTT,CASSWMTRGQNSPLHF
TRBV5-8,TRBJ1-1,-,-,TGTGCCAGCAGCCGAAATGATCGGACTGAAGCTTTCTTT,CASSRNDRTEAFF
TRBV29-1,TRBJ1-1,-,-,TGCAGCGTTTTAAGGTCCAGGGCAATGAACACTGAAGCTTTCTTT,CSVLRSRAMNTEAFF
TRBV19,TRBJ1-5,few,-,TGTGCCAGTAGTTCCTTCAATCAGCCCCAGCATTTT,CASSSFNQPQHF
TRBV27,TRBJ1-1,-,-,TGTGCCAGCAGTTTTGGAACGATCCAAAGGAACACTGAAGCTTTCTTT,CASSFGTIQRNTEAFF
TRBV7-3,TRBJ2-2,few,TRBD2,TGTGCCAGCAGCTTAGGTGCTAGCGGATCCGGGGAGCTGTTTTTT,CASSLGASGSGELFF
TRBV6-1,TRBJ1-1,-,-,TGTGCCAGCAGTGAAGGACCGGGGTCCCCAACTGAAGCTTTCTTT,CASSEGPGSPTEAFF
TRBV6-5,TRBJ1-1,-,-,TGTGCCAGCAGTTACCTGGTGGACACTGAAGCTTTCTTT,CASSYLVDTEAFF
TRBV5-4,TRBJ1-2,-,-,TGTGCCAGCAGCTTGTCCGCTAACTATGGCTACACCTTC,CASSLSANYGYTF
TRBV5-1,TRBJ2-7,-,-,TGCGCCAGCAGCTTGGGGCAGGTCGACTACGAGCAGTACTTC,CASSLGQVDYEQYF
TRBV6-5,TRBJ1-3,-,-,TGTGCCAGCAGTTACTCCCCGGGCAGGGATTGGGACACCATATATTTT,CASSYSPGRDWDTIYF
TRBV20-1,TRBJ2-5,-,TRBD2,TGCAGTGCTGGGTATGGACTAGCGGGGGAGACCCAGTACTTC,CSAGYGLAGETQYF
TRBV30,TRBJ2-7,once,-,TGTGCCTGGAGTAAGGAAAGCTCCTACGAGCAGTACTTC,CAWSKESSYEQYF
TRBV4-1,TRBJ2-3,-,-,TGCGCCAGCAGCCAAGATCGGTGGGACAGCACAGATACGCAGTATTTT,CASSQDRWDSTDTQYF
TRBV2,TRBJ2-2,-,TRBD1,TGTGCCAGCAGGGCACAGGGGGCGGCCGGGGAGCTGTTTTTT,CASRAQGAAGELFF
TRBV6-1,TRBJ2-3,-,-,TGTGCCAGCAGTGCAACAGGAAACCGAGATACGCAGTATTTT,CASSATGNRDTQYF
TRBV5-1,TRBJ1-2,-,TRBD1,TGCGCCAGCAGCTTGGTTGGACAGGGTGGCTACACCTTC,CASSLVGQGGYTF
TRBV7-8,TRBJ2-1,few,-,TGTGCCAGCAGCTTAATGGAGCTCAACTACAATGAGCAGTTCTTC,CASSLMELNYNEQFF
TRBV12-3/TRBV12-4,TRBJ2-5,few,-,TGTGCCAGCAGCAATCAAGAGACCCAGTACTTC,CASSNQETQYF
TRBV3-1,TRBJ1-5,-,-,TGTGCCAGCAGCCAAGGAGGCTACAATCAGCCCCAGCATTTT,CASSQGGYNQPQHF
TRBV7-3,TRBJ2-6,-,-,TGTGCCAGCAGCTTACAGTCAGGGTCTGGGGCCAACGTCCTGACTTTC,CASSLQSGSGANVLTF
TRBV2,TRBJ2-5,once,-,TGTGCCAGCAGTGAAGGCCTAGTTGAGACCCAGTACTTC,CASSEGLVETQYF
TRBV6-5,TRBJ2-7,-,-,TGTGCCAGCAGTTACTCGGGAGGTGGGCGGGACAAGTCCTACGAGCAGTACTTC,CASSYSGGGRDKSYEQYF
TRBV15,TRBJ2-7,-,-,TGTGCCGCCAGCAGGGAAACAGGCAGGAGGACCTACGAGCAGTACTTC,CAASRETGRRTYEQYF
TRBV30,TRBJ1-2,few,-,TGTGCCTGGAGTGTACAAGCAAACTATGGCTACACCTTC,CAWSVQANYGYTF
TRBV20-1,TRBJ1-2,few,-,TGCAGTGCCCCACCAACAGGGTCCGGCTACACCTTC,CSAPPTGSGYTF
TRBV29-1,TRBJ1-5,few,-,TGCAGCGTTGTTATGGGGAATCAGCCCCAGCATTTT,CSVVMGNQPQHF
TRBV19,TRBJ1-6,-,TRBD1,TGTGCCAGTAGCCCGGGACAGATAGGGTCACCCCTCCACTTT,CASSPGQIGSPLHF
TRBV6-2/TRBV6-3,TRBJ1-1,-,-,TGTGCCAGCAGTTATATGGGGACACTGGGCGGGACTGAAGCTTTCTTT,CASSYMGTLGGTEAFF
TRBV20-1,TRBJ2-1,once,-,TGCAGTGCTAGAGGAGGGGGGGGTGGGAATGAGCAGTTCTTC,CSARGGGGGNEQFF
TRBV6-1,TRBJ1-6,-,-,TGTGCCAGCCGCTTTTCGACCCTTCTAGGTTCCTATAATTCACCCCTCCACTTT,CASRFSTLLGSYNSPLHF
TRBV6-1,TRBJ1-2,-,-,TGTGCCAGCAGTGAATCGCAGGCAGATGGCTACACCTTC,CASSESQADGYTF
TRBV2,TRBJ1-1,-,-,TGTGCCAGCAGTGGCCCGTTGACAGCTCCCTCAGAAGCTTTCTTT,CASSGPLTAPSEAFF
TRBV5-5,TRBJ1-2,-,-,TGTGCCAGCAGCTCCCTTGCGCCAAACCCCTATGGCTACACCTTC,CASSSLAPNPYGYTF
TRBV19,TRBJ1-6,few,TRBD1,TGTGCCAGTAGTACCGGACAGGGGAGGACCTATAATTCACCCCTCCACTTT,CASSTGQGRTYNSPLHF
TRBV6-1,TRBJ2-1,-,TRBD2,TGTGCCAGCAGTGGGACTAGCGGGGGGGCGGATGAGCAGTTCTTC,CASSGTSGGADEQFF
TRBV21-1,TRBJ2-3,few,-,TGTGCCAGCAGCAAAGGAAGGGTAGCGGGGACCACAGATACGCAGTATTTT,CASSKGRVAGTTDTQYF
TRBV12-3/TRBV12-4,TRBJ1-2,-,-,TGTGCCAGCAGTATCGATCTTAGGGGTTTGGGCTACACCTTC,CASSIDLRGLGYTF
TRBV9,TRBJ1-5,-,-,TGTGCCAGCAGCGCCGAACATAGCAATCAGCCCCAGCATTTT,CASSAEHSNQPQHF
TRBV6-4,TRBJ1-2,few,-,TGTGCCAGCTCCACCGACGACGGGGGATCTGGCTACACCTTC,CASSTDDGGSGYTF
TRBV7-9,TRBJ1-3,few,TRBD1,TGTGCCAGCAGCGCACAGGGGGCGTCTGGAAACACCATATATTTT,CASSAQGASGNTIYF
TRBV12-3/TRBV12-4,TRBJ1-1,-,-,TGTACCAGCAGTCGGACTGAAAACACTGAAGCTTTCTTT,CTSSRTENTEAFF